This TCR beta chain was sequenced for a study of T cell responses to AZD1222 COVID-19 vaccine. Study-level information: Some second doses came at about 4 weeks and others at about 12 weeks; these were pooled. Study results and limitations: Possibly, clonal diversity was underestimated; donors were largely white British and included more females. Repertoires were sampled only after the peak T cell response. Spike-wide vaccine-associated CD4 TCRs dominated at 160-218 and 743-854.

About this clone: The antigen remains undetermined.

Assay used: immunoSEQ multiplex PCR; TCRdb lists only in-frame clones, some missing. The sample contains about 180,000 clones, about nine tenths of which appear only once. Trimming removed 2 bases from V and 4 bases from J, with 4 bases in between. The CDR3 consists of 12 residues. Germline V gene data show CDR1 as KGHDR and CDR2 as SFDVKD. The TCR sequence derives from an adult in good health. The V gene is TRBV24-1, the J gene TRBJ1-1; D is unresolved. The material sequenced was peripheral blood, taken on day 0 of AZD1222 vaccination. CDR3 in DNA: TGTGCCACCAGTGATTCAGCCACTGAAGCTTTCTTT. Amino acid sequence: CATSDSATEAFF.